This TCR beta chain stems from a study of response to subunit inactivated influenza vaccine. The study, taken as a whole, reports: There was a suggestion from the authors that each seasonal influenza vaccination recruits few new T cells.

MiXCR, applied by TCRdb to the RT-PCR reads, yields one record per CDR3 protein. The data hold about 180,000 distinct CDR3 sequences, with 9.2% observed a single time. The length of the CDR3 is 15 residues. With 0 bases removed from V and 0 bases from J, the gap between germline ends came to 7 bases. Germline assignment: CDR1 MNHEY and CDR2 SMNVEV (reference sequence). This clonotype has a handful of counts. Its antigen is not identified. The origin of this receptor is a man between 45 and 60 years old who received an inactivated influenza vaccine. Sequencing used non-naive T cells sorted from PBMCs, obtained on the day of vaccination. The V call is TRBV27, the J call TRBJ2-3; possible D gene TRBD2, 5 bases. The chain's CDR3 is CASSLSIASTDTQYF. Written as DNA, the CDR3 is TGTGCCAGCAGTTTATCGATAGCGAGCACAGATACGCAGTATTTT.